A single sample is the source of the 15 T cell receptor beta chains below, sequenced in a study of regulatory T cells in long-lasting Graves disease. The authors built TCR beta libraries using iRepertoire HTBI primers and Arm-PCR of CDR3 regions. TCRdb analysed the multiplex PCR reads with MiXCR anew, one entry per CDR3 protein. The repertoire includes about 470,000 distinct CDR3 sequences, around 21% of them detected once, and about 8.3% sits in the top ten. Time point noted: persistent/refractory GD, antithyroid drugs over 5 years with positive TRAb. The authors made the TCR library using RNA they extracted from PBMCs. The source material was peripheral blood mononuclear cells (PBMCs), sampled when the disease was refractory, from a patient treated with antithyroid drugs. These receptors originate from a female donor with Graves disease.

There are a few counts of this clonotype. The chain links TRBV6-1 to TRBJ1-2; possibly TRBD1 for D (6 bases). V was pared by 6 bases and J by 5 bases, with 19 bases between. The CDR3 has 15 residues. Germline V gene sequence: CDR1 MNHNS, CDR2 SASEGT. The CDR3 coding sequence is TGTGCCAGCAGACGAGGGGACATTAGAGGATATGGCTACACCTTC. This gives the protein CASRRGDIRGYGYTF.

The V and J genes are TRBV20-1 and TRBJ1-1, with D possibly TRBD1 on 5 matching bases. The CDR3 totals 14 residues. Germline V gives CDR1 DFQATT, CDR2 SNEGSKA (reference sequence). V dropped 0 bases and J dropped 0 bases, with 8 bases sitting between them. For the CDR3, the DNA is TGCAGTGCTAGAGAAAGGGGAATGAACACTGAAGCTTTCTTT. The encoded protein is CSARERGMNTEAFF.

There are many counts of this clonotype. The chain is built from TRBV29-1 and TRBJ2-5; 7 bases map to TRBD1. Germline CDR1 SQVTM, CDR2 ANQGSEA. V lost 7 bases to trimming and J lost 5 bases; unmatched junction nucleotides: 7. CDR3 length: 12 residues. The CDR3 protein is CSAHRGGETQYF. The CDR3 region has the DNA TGCAGCGCCCACAGGGGCGGGGAGACCCAGTACTTC.

This clonotype was seen at least ten times. The V and J genes are TRBV24-1 and TRBJ2-7; D gene uncertain. The CDR3 contains 12 residues. Germline V CDR1 and CDR2: KGHDR, SFDVKD. The V end lost 4 bases, the J end lost 1 base, and 4 bases lay between the germline ends. The CDR3, as DNA: TGTGCCACCAGTGACTCGTCCTACGAGCAGTACTTC. Encoded protein: CATSDSSYEQYF.

This clonotype was recorded many times. The chain carries TRBV12-5 and TRBJ1-1; no clear D gene. Germline V gene sequence: CDR1 LGHNT, CDR2 FRNRAP. CDR3 length: 15 residues. Trimming stripped 5 bases from V and 0 bases from J, with 13 bases between. CDR3 sequence: CASGPNTAMNTEAFF. In DNA form, the CDR3 reads TGTGCTAGTGGTCCTAACACCGCCATGAACACTGAAGCTTTCTTT. Looking up the rest from reference TRBV12-5 and TRBJ1-1 gives the full variable domain: DARVTQTPRHKVTEMGQEVTMRCQPILGHNTVFWYRQTMMQGLELLAYFRNRAPLDDSGMPKDRFSAEMPDATLATLKIQPSEPRDSAVYFCASGPNTAMNTEAFFGQGTRLTVV.

On this clonotype: This could be a read error, since a much larger clone is one nucleotide away. V and J are TRBV28 and TRBJ1-5, with D uncertain. The germline gives CDR1 MDHEN, CDR2 SYDVKM. The CDR3 length is 14 residues. CDR3 nucleotide sequence: TGTGCCGGCAGTTGGTCAAATAGCAATCAGCCCCAGCATTTT. Its translation is CAGSWSNSNQPQHF. The complete variable domain, with remaining parts taken from reference TRBV28 and TRBJ1-5, reads DVKVTQSSRYLVKRTGEKVFLECVQDMDHENMFWYRQDPGLGLRLIYFSYDVKMKEKGDIPEGYSVSREKKERFSLILESASTNQTSMYLCAGSWSNSNQPQHFGDGTRLSIL.

The V gene is TRBV14, the J gene TRBJ1-5; 8 bases line up with TRBD1. The junction had 21 bases not matched to a gene; V was cut back by 3 bases and J by 5 bases. Germline loops: CDR1 SGHDN, CDR2 FVKESK. This CDR3 spans 20 amino acids. The CDR3 region is CASSQQKDTTGGLWHQPQHF. CDR3 DNA: TGTGCCAGCAGCCAGCAAAAGGATACAACAGGGGGACTGTGGCATCAGCCCCAGCATTTT. The full variable domain, in which reference TRBV14 and TRBJ1-5 provide the parts outside the CDR3, is EAGVTQFPSHSVIEKGQTVTLRCDPISGHDNLYWYRRVMGKEIKFLLHFVKESKQDESGMPNNRFLAERTGGTYSTLKVQPAELEDSGVYFCASSQQKDTTGGLWHQPQHFGDGTRLSIL.

The chain links TRBV27 to TRBJ1-1; 7 nucleotides match TRBD1. Germline trimming cut 3 bases from V and 4 bases from J; bases unmatched to any gene: 5. The CDR3 runs 14 residues. CDR1 is MNHEY and CDR2 is SMNVEV in the germline V gene (reference sequence). The CDR3 coding sequence is TGTGCCAGCAGTTTCAGGGGGGCAGGCACTGAAGCTTTCTTT. Residues: CASSFRGAGTEAFF.

This clonotype occurred a few times. This chain links TRBV4-3 with TRBJ2-5; D ambiguous. The CDR3 is made up of 14 amino acids. Per the germline V gene, CDR1 is LGHNA and CDR2 is YSLEER. Trimming took off 4 bases at V and 0 bases at J, with 9 bases between the two ends. CDR3 sequence (DNA): TGCGCCAGCAGCCCCGAGCTGTACCAAGAGACCCAGTACTTC. Protein product: CASSPELYQETQYF.

This clonotype was observed many times. V usage is TRBV7-8 and J usage is TRBJ1-5, with no clear D. Per the germline V gene, CDR1 is SGHVS and CDR2 is FQNEAQ. This CDR3 region has 18 residues. With 0 bases removed from V and 3 bases from J, the gap between germline ends came to 18 bases. CDR3 region: CASSLAAEALRPNQPQHF. The DNA of the CDR3 is TGTGCCAGCAGCTTAGCGGCGGAGGCGCTACGACCCAATCAGCCCCAGCATTTT.

Note on this clonotype: The junction departs from germline at one end; a sequencing error may be responsible. This chain joins TRBV5-1 and TRBJ2-5; tentative D call: TRBD2 (6 bases). Germline assignment: CDR1 SGHRS and CDR2 YFSETQ. The CDR3 is 15 residues long. The DNA for the CDR3 is TGTGCCAGCAGCGCGTTGGAGGGGTCGGCAGAGACCCAGTACTTC. It codes for CASSALEGSAETQYF.

This clonotype was seen a handful of times. The genes are TRBV6-2 or TRBV6-3 and TRBJ2-7; TRBD2 agrees at 10 bases. The trim removed 7 bases at V and 6 bases at J, leaving 9 bases unmatched. This CDR3 spans 14 amino acids. Germline loops: CDR1 MNHEY, CDR2 SVGEGT. For the CDR3, the DNA is TGTGCCAGCAAAAACCGGCTAGCGGGAGTCGAGCAGTACTTC. This sequence encodes CASKNRLAGVEQYF.

The rearrangement links TRBV20-1 to TRBJ1-5; D gene unclear. This CDR3 is 15 amino acids long. Trimming shortened V by 3 bases and J by 2 bases, and 14 bases separated the two germline ends. CDR1 and CDR2 from the germline V gene are DFQATT and SNEGSKA (reference sequence). CDR3 nucleotides: TGCAGTGCTAGCTTTGACTCTAGGGGCAATCAGCCCCAGCATTTT. Translating it yields CSASFDSRGNQPQHF.

This chain connects TRBV19 to TRBJ2-7; 7 bases match TRBD2. Germline V lookup: CDR1 LNHDA, CDR2 SQIVND (reference sequence). V lost 3 bases and J lost 4; bases outside the gene matches: 9. The CDR3 runs to 15 residues. CDR3: CASSIGGGFAYEQYF. The CDR3 DNA follows: TGTGCCAGTAGTATTGGGGGGGGGTTCGCGTACGAGCAGTACTTC.

In its sample, this clonotype was seen many times. The rearrangement uses TRBV2 and TRBJ2-7; TRBD1 agrees at 11 bases. After removal of 7 bases from V and 7 bases from J, the junction contained 12 bases not matched to a gene. The CDR3 extends over 15 amino acids. Germline CDR1 reads SNHLY; CDR2 reads FYNNEI. CDR3 in DNA: TGTGCCAGCACCCAAGGAGGGACAGGGGGGATGGAGCAGTACTTC. It is translated as CASTQGGTGGMEQYF.